These 24 T cell receptor beta chains were sequenced from one sample in a study of blood T cell repertoires in COVID-19. The repertoire was sequenced with immunoSEQ multiplex PCR; TCRdb's copy has only in-frame clones and lacks some. The table lists around 130,000 clones, 84% of them singletons. The specimen was peripheral blood. These TCRs come from a human donor in a cohort sampled during active COVID-19.

The sample holds one count of this clone. The chain uses TRBV30 and TRBJ1-2, with D tentatively TRBD1 (5 bases). Trimming took 2 bases from V and 7 from J, leaving 14 bases between them. Germline-derived CDR1 and CDR2 are GTSNPN and SVGIG (reference sequence). There are 13 residues in the CDR3. The DNA of the CDR3 is TGTGCCTGGAGTCCCCCTGGGGCGGTTGGCTACACCTTC. This encodes CAWSPPGAVGYTF.

This clone occurred a few times. This chain connects TRBV9 to TRBJ2-7; D perhaps matches TRBD1 (6 bases). Germline V gene sequence: CDR1 SGDLS, CDR2 YYNGEE. The CDR3 sequence is 14 residues long. The V end was cut by 4 bases, the J end by 0 bases, with 11 bases between. CDR3 in DNA: TGTGCCAGCAGCCCACGGGACACCTCCTACGAGCAGTACTTC. Residues: CASSPRDTSYEQYF.

The chain recombines TRBV9 with TRBJ2-5; 10 nucleotides align to TRBD1. Trimming took 6 bases from V and 5 from J; bases not matched to a gene: 7. The CDR3 sequence is 14 residues long. CDR1 and CDR2 (germline): SGDLS, YYNGEE. The CDR3 loop reads CASTRTGGWETQYF. CDR3 DNA sequence: TGTGCCAGCACCCGGACAGGGGGTTGGGAGACCCAGTACTTC.

V usage is TRBV7-2 and J usage is TRBJ2-5; 8 bases align to TRBD2. The germline CDR1 and CDR2 sequences are SGHTA and FQGNSA. J gave up 5 bases and V 5 bases, and 16 bases lay outside the gene matches. The CDR3 runs to 17 residues. The CDR3 region is CASSPPGISGVGETQYF. The CDR3 nucleotides are TGTGCCAGCAGCCCGCCGGGGATTAGCGGGGTCGGGGAGACCCAGTACTTC.

The CDR3 reads CASRQGADYGYTF. As DNA, the CDR3 is TGTGCCAGCAGGCAGGGGGCGGACTATGGCTACACCTTC. This sequence joins TRBV6-5 and TRBJ1-2; 8 bases map to TRBD1. The germline V gene has CDR1 MNHEY and CDR2 SVGAGI. V was pared by 6 bases and J by 3 bases, with 3 bases of the junction left unmatched. The CDR3 length is 13 residues.

In nucleotides, the CDR3 is TGTGCCAGCAGTGTCGGTACCTACAATGAGCAGTTCTTC. It is translated as CASSVGTYNEQFF. The gene calls are TRBV6-4 and TRBJ2-1; no firm D call. The V gene lost 4 bases and the J gene lost 2 bases, with 6 bases spanning the gap. This CDR3 has 13 residues. The germline V gene has CDR1 MRHNA and CDR2 SNTAGT.

The rearrangement joins TRBV12-5 to TRBJ2-3; perhaps TRBD1 as D (5 bases). Germline values: CDR1 LGHNT, CDR2 FRNRAP. V lost 1 base and J lost 2, with 13 bases in between. This CDR3 has 16 residues. The DNA of the CDR3 is TGTGCTAGTGGTTTGGGCGGTGGGGCCACCACAGATACGCAGTATTTT. Encoded protein: CASGLGGGATTDTQYF.

This chain joins TRBV30 and TRBJ1-2, with D unclear. The germline V and J ends were trimmed by 5 bases and 4 bases, with 17 bases remaining between them. The CDR3 consists of 14 residues. Germline V gene lookup returns CDR1 GTSNPN and CDR2 SVGIG (reference sequence). In DNA form, the CDR3 reads TGTGCCTGGGGCGTTGGGAGTCCTCCCTATGGCTACACCTTC. This sequence encodes CAWGVGSPPYGYTF. The entire variable domain, with the rest obtained from reference TRBV30 and TRBJ1-2, is as follows: SQTIHQWPATLVQPVGSPLSLECTVEGTSNPNLYWYRQAAGRGLQLLFYSVGIGQISSEVPQNLSASRPQDRQFILSSKKLLLSDSGFYLCAWGVGSPPYGYTFGSGTRLTVV.

The CDR3 nucleotides are TGTGCCAGCAGGGCGGCAGGGTACAATGAGCAGTTCTTC. It encodes CASRAAGYNEQFF. The chain links TRBV12-3 or TRBV12-4 to TRBJ2-1, with D possibly being TRBD1 (5 bases). The CDR3 is 13 amino acids. V was shortened by 6 bases and J by 4 bases, with 10 bases between the two germline ends.

The rearrangement links TRBV4-2 to TRBJ1-3; possible D gene TRBD1, 5 bases. Germline V gene data show CDR1 as LGHNA and CDR2 as YNFKEQ. V was pared by 3 bases and J by 3 bases, with 15 bases between. This CDR3 region has 16 residues. CDR3 region: CASSQEGGALGNTIYF. DNA of the CDR3: TGTGCCAGCAGCCAGGAGGGAGGGGCGCTTGGAAACACCATATATTTT.

The chain joins TRBV7-8 to TRBJ1-5, with 7 bases identical to TRBD1. The CDR3 length is 15 residues. Trimming removed 4 bases from V and 5 bases from J; junction bases left unmatched: 8. The germline gives CDR1 SGHVS, CDR2 FQNEAQ. The CDR3 is CASSSSGTVDQPQHF. The CDR3 nucleotides are TGTGCCAGCAGCTCATCTGGGACAGTCGATCAGCCCCAGCATTTT.

This chain uses TRBV29-1 with TRBJ1-5; the D gene is possibly TRBD1 (6 bases). The CDR3 is 13 amino acids. V was trimmed by 7 bases and J by 3 bases, leaving 13 bases between them. Germline CDR1 reads SQVTM; CDR2 reads ANQGSEA. CDR3 sequence (DNA): TGCAGCGCGAAACAGGGTGTCAATCAGCCCCAGCATTTT. It translates to CSAKQGVNQPQHF.

The rearrangement joins TRBV11-3 to TRBJ2-3; a weak D match, TRBD1 (6 bases). Germline V lookup: CDR1 SGHNT, CDR2 YENEEA. The CDR3 is 14 amino acids. V was trimmed by 5 bases and J by 3 bases, leaving 12 bases between them. The CDR3 sequence: CASSKQGLTDTQYF. CDR3 nucleotides: TGTGCCAGCAGCAAACAGGGCTTAACAGATACGCAGTATTTT.

The rearrangement uses TRBV19 and TRBJ2-3, with D possibly being TRBD2 (6 bases). From germline, CDR1 is LNHDA and CDR2 SQIVND (reference sequence). V dropped 2 bases and J dropped 0 bases, with 9 bases sitting between them. This CDR3 is 15 amino acids long. The CDR3 spells CASSIRTKSTDTQYF. CDR3 nucleotide sequence: TGTGCCAGTAGTATAAGGACTAAAAGCACAGATACGCAGTATTTT.

The V and J genes are TRBV7-2 and TRBJ1-5; 7 positions match TRBD1. Per germline, CDR1 SGHTA and CDR2 FQGNSA. J was trimmed by 9 bases and V by 7 bases; bases with no gene match: 12. The CDR3 contains 14 residues. DNA for the CDR3: TGTGCCAGCAAAATACAGGGGCCCACGGGGCCCCAGCATTTT. Translated: CASKIQGPTGPQHF.

This chain uses TRBV19 with TRBJ2-5; no definite D call. CDR1 is LNHDA, CDR2 SQIVND, per germline (reference sequence). V dropped 6 bases and J dropped 2 bases, with 4 bases sitting between them. CDR3 length: 11 residues. The CDR3 coding sequence is TGTGCCAGTAGCGGGCAAGAGACCCAGTACTTC. This gives the protein CASSGQETQYF.

This clone occurred a few times. This sequence joins TRBV5-4 and TRBJ2-7; 11 nucleotides line up with TRBD2. Losses at the gene ends were 1 base for V and 2 bases for J; bases not matched to a gene: 2. Looked up from germline, CDR1 is SGHNT and CDR2 is YYREEE (reference sequence). The CDR3 extends over 15 amino acids. The CDR3 DNA is TGTGCCAGCAGCTTGCCTAGCGGGGGGACCTACGAGCAGTACTTC. Encoded protein: CASSLPSGGTYEQYF.

The chain is built from TRBV27 and TRBJ1-2; D is unresolved. Between the trimmed V and J ends, which lost 1 base and 4 bases, there was a span of 16 bases. The CDR3 runs 16 residues. From germline, CDR1 is MNHEY and CDR2 SMNVEV (reference sequence). This CDR3 reads CASSLFPGEGGYGYTF. CDR3 in DNA: TGTGCCAGCAGTTTATTCCCCGGGGAGGGCGGCTATGGCTACACCTTC.

The chain uses TRBV13 and TRBJ2-1; D gene uncertain. Germline CDR1 and CDR2: PRHDT and FYEKMQ (reference sequence). The CDR3 runs 12 residues. The V end lost 2 bases, the J end lost 5 bases, and 4 bases lay between the germline ends. CDR3 residues: CASSLPNNEQFF. As DNA, the CDR3 is TGTGCCAGCAGCTTACCCAACAATGAGCAGTTCTTC.

This chain joins TRBV6-2 or TRBV6-3 and TRBJ2-7; a weak D match, TRBD2 (6 bases). Germline CDR1 and CDR2: MNHEY and SVGEGT. Trimming shortened V by 4 bases and J by 2 bases, and 21 bases separated the two germline ends. CDR3 length: 17 residues. The CDR3 is CASSSLLGGPETYEQYF. CDR3 nucleotide sequence: TGTGCCAGCAGTTCACTTCTCGGGGGACCGGAGACCTACGAGCAGTACTTC.

J is TRBJ2-7 and V is TRBV6-2 or TRBV6-3; D remains ambiguous. This CDR3 has 18 residues. The germline CDR1 and CDR2 sequences are MNHEY and SVGEGT. The ends were cut back, 5 bases at V and 0 bases at J, with 23 bases in the middle. The CDR3: CASSRRSMGRGNSYEQYF. The CDR3 bases are TGTGCCAGCAGTCGCCGAAGTATGGGTAGAGGCAACTCCTACGAGCAGTACTTC.

The chain recombines TRBV29-1 with TRBJ1-4; D gene unclear. The CDR3 runs 12 residues. Germline CDR1 reads SQVTM; CDR2 reads ANQGSEA. CDR3 DNA: TGCAGTATAGTTAGAGGGAATGAAAAACTGTTTTTT. It specifies CSIVRGNEKLFF.

The J gene is TRBJ1-2, the V gene TRBV19; TRBD1 matches at 10 bases. The V segment lost 7 bases and the J segment 0 bases; nucleotides outside the gene matches: 14. The CDR3 sequence is 18 residues long. Looked up from germline, CDR1 is LNHDA and CDR2 is SQIVND (reference sequence). CDR3 loop: CASKPGQGNGGPNYGYTF. The CDR3 bases are TGTGCCAGTAAACCGGGACAGGGGAATGGGGGGCCTAACTATGGCTACACCTTC.

The chain couples TRBV19 to TRBJ2-5, with D possibly being TRBD2 (5 bases). Germline V gene sequence: CDR1 LNHDA, CDR2 SQIVND (reference sequence). Trimming stripped 3 bases from V and 5 bases from J, with 13 bases between. The CDR3 consists of 14 residues. The CDR3 DNA reads as TGTGCCAGTAGTATTAGCGCTAGGGTGGAGACCCAGTACTTC. Encoded protein: CASSISARVETQYF.